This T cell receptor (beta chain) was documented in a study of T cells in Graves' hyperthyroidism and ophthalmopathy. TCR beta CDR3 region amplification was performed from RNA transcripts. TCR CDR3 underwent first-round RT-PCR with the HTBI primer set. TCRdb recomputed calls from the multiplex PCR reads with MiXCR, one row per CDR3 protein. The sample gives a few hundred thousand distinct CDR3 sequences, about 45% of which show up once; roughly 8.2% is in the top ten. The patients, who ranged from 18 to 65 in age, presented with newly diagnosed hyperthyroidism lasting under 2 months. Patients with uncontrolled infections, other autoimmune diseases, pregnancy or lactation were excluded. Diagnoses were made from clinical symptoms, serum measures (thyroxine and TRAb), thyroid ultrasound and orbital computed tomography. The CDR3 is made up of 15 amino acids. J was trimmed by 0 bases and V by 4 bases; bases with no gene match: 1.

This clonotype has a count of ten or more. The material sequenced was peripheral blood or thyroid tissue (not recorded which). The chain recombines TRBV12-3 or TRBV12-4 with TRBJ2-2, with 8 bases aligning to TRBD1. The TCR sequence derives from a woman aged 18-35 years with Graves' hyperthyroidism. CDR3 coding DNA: TGTGCCAGCAGTTGGACAGGGACGAACACCGGGGAGCTGTTTTTT. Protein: CASSWTGTNTGELFF.